These 18 T cell receptor beta chains were all obtained from the same sample, sequenced in a study of beta chain features in type 1 diabetes. Expressed TCRB transcripts were sequenced because the isolated RNA had all been reverse transcribed beforehand. Here immunoSEQ multiplex PCR was the method, and the copy in TCRdb shows in-frame clones only, minus some. There are about 360,000 clones in the sample; 10% to 15% occur only once, and more than 0.015% lies in the top ten. Sequencing was carried out using naive CD4+ T cells from blood. The receptors stem from a man younger than 35 in good health.

This clone appeared a few times. The CDR3 nucleotides are TGTGCCAGCAGCCCGGGGTACAATCCTAGCACAGATACGCAGTATTTT. Protein product: CASSPGYNPSTDTQYF. J is TRBJ2-3 and V is TRBV9; a possible D gene is TRBD2 (5 bases). The ends were cut back, 4 bases at V and 0 bases at J, with 15 bases in the middle. Per germline, CDR1 SGDLS and CDR2 YYNGEE. The length of the CDR3 is 16 residues.

This clone was counted between two and nine times. The J gene is TRBJ1-1, the V gene TRBV7-3; no firm D call. Germline V gene data show CDR1 as SGHTA and CDR2 as FQGTGA. V gave up 2 bases and J gave up 1 base, with 8 bases separating them. The CDR3 covers 14 residues. As DNA, the CDR3 is TGTGCCAGCAGCTTAGGAAACAGGAACACTGAAGCTTTCTTT. As protein: CASSLGNRNTEAFF. Drawing the rest from reference TRBV7-3 and TRBJ1-1, the complete variable domain is GAGVSQTPSNKVTEKGKYVELRCDPISGHTALYWYRQSLGQGPEFLIYFQGTGAADDSGLPNDRFFAVRPEGSVSTLKIQRTERGDSAVYLCASSLGNRNTEAFFGQGTRLTVV.

This clone was found a few times. This chain joins TRBV5-1 and TRBJ2-3; perhaps TRBD2 as D (5 bases). Trimming cost V 2 bases and J 4 bases, with 17 bases left between them. Germline V gives CDR1 SGHRS, CDR2 YFSETQ. The CDR3 totals 16 residues. Here the CDR3 reads CASSFFAGKFADTQYF. The CDR3 DNA is TGCGCCAGCAGCTTCTTTGCCGGGAAGTTTGCAGATACGCAGTATTTT.

This clone was seen only once. This rearrangement joins TRBV10-3 to TRBJ1-1, with D hard to call. CDR3 length: 15 residues. V was pared by 4 bases and J by 10 bases, with 22 bases between. Germline assignment: CDR1 ENHRY and CDR2 SYGVKD. The CDR3 DNA reads as TGTGCCATCAGTGTTGAGGGTGTGACGGGCCGGGGAGCTTTCTTT. It codes for CAISVEGVTGRGAFF.

The CDR3 DNA reads TGTGCCAGCAGCCAAGATCCCGCGGGGGGCCCCTCAGATACGCAGTATTTT. Residues: CASSQDPAGGPSDTQYF. The chain couples TRBV14 to TRBJ2-3, with 8 bases identical to TRBD2. The CDR3 is 17 amino acids. The trim removed 0 bases at V and 4 bases at J, leaving 9 bases unmatched. Looked up from germline, CDR1 is SGHDN and CDR2 is FVKESK.

V is TRBV7-9 and J is TRBJ1-2; D ambiguous. This CDR3 spans 13 amino acids. V lost 4 bases, J lost 5 bases, and 11 bases lay in between. Germline CDR1 is SEHNR and CDR2 is FQNEAQ (reference sequence). CDR3 nucleotides: TGTGCCAGCAGCTCAACAGAGTATTATGGCTACACCTTC. Translation gives CASSSTEYYGYTF.

V is TRBV10-3 and J is TRBJ1-2; D not resolved. V lost 6 bases, J lost 5 bases, and 16 bases lay in between. Germline V gene sequence: CDR1 ENHRY, CDR2 SYGVKD. The CDR3 is 14 amino acids. CDR3 loop: CAISKNMGEYGYTF. In nucleotides, the CDR3 is TGTGCCATCAGCAAGAACATGGGAGAGTATGGCTACACCTTC.

This clone has more than one count but fewer than ten. J is TRBJ1-2 and V is TRBV7-9; a possible D gene is TRBD1 (6 bases). Trimming shortened V by 8 bases and J by 5 bases, and 18 bases separated the two germline ends. Germline V gene lookup returns CDR1 SEHNR and CDR2 FQNEAQ (reference sequence). This CDR3 has 14 amino acids. In DNA form, the CDR3 reads TGTGCCAGCGAAAAGGGACAAATAGAGTATGGCTACACCTTC. This gives the protein CASEKGQIEYGYTF.

This clone has a handful of counts. The chain links TRBV18 to TRBJ2-7; a weak D match, TRBD1 (6 bases). Between the trimmed V and J ends, which lost 1 base and 0 bases, there was a span of 7 bases. Germline CDR1 and CDR2: KGHSH and LQKENI. This CDR3 comprises 14 residues. The CDR3 loop is CASSPLDSSYEQYF. CDR3 in DNA: TGTGCCAGCTCACCACTGGACAGCTCCTACGAGCAGTACTTC.

J is TRBJ2-5 and V is TRBV28, with D perhaps TRBD2 (5 bases). V lost 6 bases, J lost 2 bases, and 19 bases lay in between. Germline V gives CDR1 MDHEN, CDR2 SYDVKM. The CDR3 totals 16 residues. The CDR3 here is CASSEVVAKNQETQYF. DNA of the CDR3: TGTGCCAGCAGCGAGGTGGTAGCGAAGAATCAAGAGACCCAGTACTTC. The variable domain in full, with the rest retrieved from reference TRBV28 and TRBJ2-5, is DVKVTQSSRYLVKRTGEKVFLECVQDMDHENMFWYRQDPGLGLRLIYFSYDVKMKEKGDIPEGYSVSREKKERFSLILESASTNQTSMYLCASSEVVAKNQETQYFGPGTRLLVL.

The chain combines TRBV15 with TRBJ2-2; 16 bases fit TRBD2. CDR1 and CDR2 from the germline V gene are LNHNV and YYDKDF (reference sequence). V gave up 5 bases and J gave up 4 bases; unmatched junction bases: 10. This CDR3 is 19 amino acids long. CDR3 protein: CATSDLPGLAGGGTGELFF. The DNA for the CDR3 is TGTGCCACCAGCGATCTGCCGGGACTAGCGGGAGGGGGCACCGGGGAGCTGTTTTTT.

This chain links TRBV4-1 with TRBJ2-5; TRBD2 matches at 7 bases. CDR1 MGHRA and CDR2 YSYEKL come from the germline V gene. The CDR3 has 13 amino acids. V gave up 4 bases and J gave up 1 base; unmatched junction bases: 0. CDR3 region: CASSRLAQETQYF. The CDR3 DNA reads as TGCGCCAGCAGCCGACTAGCCCAAGAGACCCAGTACTTC.

V and J are TRBV6-5 and TRBJ2-5; no clear D. The germline CDR1 and CDR2 sequences are MNHEY and SVGAGI. The CDR3 is 12 amino acids. The V gene lost 8 bases and the J gene lost 1 base, with 8 bases spanning the gap. The CDR3 sequence is CASATPQETQYF. DNA of the CDR3: TGTGCCAGCGCGACACCCCAAGAGACCCAGTACTTC.

The CDR3 region has the DNA TGTGCCAGCAGCCAGAGCCCCGGGACAGCCTACGAGCAGTACTTC. Translating gives CASSQSPGTAYEQYF. The rearrangement joins TRBV7-2 to TRBJ2-7, with 7 bases that match TRBD1. Per germline, CDR1 SGHTA and CDR2 FQGNSA. The CDR3 length is 15 residues. V lost 5 bases and J lost 2; bases outside the gene matches: 9.

The CDR3 loop reads CSARTGGYTF. The CDR3 region has the DNA TGCAGTGCTAGAACAGGTGGCTACACCTTC. The chain carries TRBV20-1 and TRBJ1-2; possible D gene TRBD1, 5 bases. Trimming cost V 2 bases and J 7 bases, with 5 bases left between them. The CDR3 is 10 residues long. Germline V lookup: CDR1 DFQATT, CDR2 SNEGSKA (reference sequence).

Note on this clone: One end of the junction varies from germline; a read error may be responsible. The V and J genes are TRBV28 and TRBJ2-3; 8 nucleotides agree with TRBD2. This CDR3 has 14 residues. The germline V gene encodes CDR1 MDHEN and CDR2 SYDVKM. Written as DNA, the CDR3 is TGTGCCAGCAGTCCCCGGGGGGGAGGCGATAAGCAGTATTTT. Translating it yields CASSPRGGGDKQYF.

The chain carries TRBV6-5 and TRBJ1-2, with 9 bases aligning to TRBD1. After removal of 7 bases from V and 8 bases from J, the junction contained 5 bases not matched to a gene. Per germline, CDR1 MNHEY and CDR2 SVGAGI. The CDR3 runs to 12 residues. CDR3 residues: CASTRDRVGYTF. The CDR3 DNA reads TGTGCCAGCACCCGGGACAGGGTAGGCTACACCTTC.

The CDR3 here is CASSYANRVYEQYF. Here the CDR3 DNA reads TGTGCCAGCAGTTACGCCAACCGGGTTTACGAGCAGTACTTC. The V gene is TRBV6-5, the J gene TRBJ2-7; D not resolved. V lost 2 bases, J lost 4 bases, and 12 bases lay in between. Germline loops: CDR1 MNHEY, CDR2 SVGAGI. The CDR3 spans 14 residues.